This T cell receptor (beta chain) was sequenced in a study of blood T cell repertoires in COVID-19. Germline V CDR1 and CDR2: ENHRY, SYGVKD. Unmatched junction bases numbered 6, after V lost 4 bases and J lost 5 bases. The CDR3 is made up of 15 amino acids. Methods used by the authors: For nucleated cells, counts were estimated from reference gene primer amplification. The protocol was immunoSEQ multiplex PCR, while the TCRdb copy is restricted to in-frame clones and leaves out a portion. The D gene and trimming were derived from the DNA, and the V and J assignments and clone size from that table. The sample has more than 110,000 clones, roughly 84% seen once; the top ten hold 4%.

The rearrangement uses TRBV10-3 and TRBJ1-1, with 11 bases lining up with TRBD1. This clonotype was obtained from a woman aged 55-70 years with acute or convalescent COVID-19. The sequenced material came from peripheral blood. As DNA, the CDR3 is TGTGCCATCAGTGTAGGGACAGGGGGTCGGACTGAAGCTTTCTTT. Amino acid sequence: CAISVGTGGRTEAFF.